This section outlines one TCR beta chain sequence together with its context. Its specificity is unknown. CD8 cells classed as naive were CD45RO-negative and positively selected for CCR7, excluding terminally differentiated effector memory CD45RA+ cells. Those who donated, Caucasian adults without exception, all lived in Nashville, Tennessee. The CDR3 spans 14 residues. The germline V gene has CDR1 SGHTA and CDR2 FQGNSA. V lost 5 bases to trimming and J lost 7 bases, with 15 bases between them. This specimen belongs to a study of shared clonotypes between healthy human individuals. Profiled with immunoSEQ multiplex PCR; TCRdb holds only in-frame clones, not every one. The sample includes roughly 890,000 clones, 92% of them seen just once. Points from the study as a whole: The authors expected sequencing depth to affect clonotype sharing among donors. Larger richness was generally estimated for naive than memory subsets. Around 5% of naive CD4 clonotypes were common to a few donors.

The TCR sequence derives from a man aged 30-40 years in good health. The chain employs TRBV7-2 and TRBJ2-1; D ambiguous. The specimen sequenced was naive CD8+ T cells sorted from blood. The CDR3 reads CASSLGVNRNEQFF. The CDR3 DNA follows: TGTGCCAGCAGCCTTGGAGTAAACCGGAATGAGCAGTTCTTC. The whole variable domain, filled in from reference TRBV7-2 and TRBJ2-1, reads GAGVSQSPSNKVTEKGKDVELRCDPISGHTALYWYRQSLGQGLEFLIYFQGNSAPDKSGLPSDRFSAERTGGSVSTLTIQRTQQEDSAVYLCASSLGVNRNEQFFGPGTRLTVL.